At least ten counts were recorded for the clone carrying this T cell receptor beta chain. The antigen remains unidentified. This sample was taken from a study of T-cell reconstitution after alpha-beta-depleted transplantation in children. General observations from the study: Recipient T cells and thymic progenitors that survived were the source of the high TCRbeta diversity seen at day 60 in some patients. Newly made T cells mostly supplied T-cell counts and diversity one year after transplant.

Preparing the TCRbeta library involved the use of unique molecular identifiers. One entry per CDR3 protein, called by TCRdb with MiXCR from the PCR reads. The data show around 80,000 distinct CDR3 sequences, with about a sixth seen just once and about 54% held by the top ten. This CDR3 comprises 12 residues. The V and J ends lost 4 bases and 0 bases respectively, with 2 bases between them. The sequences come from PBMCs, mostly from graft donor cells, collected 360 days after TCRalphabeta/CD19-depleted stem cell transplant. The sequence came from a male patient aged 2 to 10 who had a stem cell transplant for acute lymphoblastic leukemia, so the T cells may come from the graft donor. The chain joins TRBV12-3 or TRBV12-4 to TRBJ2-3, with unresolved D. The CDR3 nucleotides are TGTGCCAGCAGTTCTAGCACAGATACGCAGTATTTT. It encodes CASSSSTDTQYF.